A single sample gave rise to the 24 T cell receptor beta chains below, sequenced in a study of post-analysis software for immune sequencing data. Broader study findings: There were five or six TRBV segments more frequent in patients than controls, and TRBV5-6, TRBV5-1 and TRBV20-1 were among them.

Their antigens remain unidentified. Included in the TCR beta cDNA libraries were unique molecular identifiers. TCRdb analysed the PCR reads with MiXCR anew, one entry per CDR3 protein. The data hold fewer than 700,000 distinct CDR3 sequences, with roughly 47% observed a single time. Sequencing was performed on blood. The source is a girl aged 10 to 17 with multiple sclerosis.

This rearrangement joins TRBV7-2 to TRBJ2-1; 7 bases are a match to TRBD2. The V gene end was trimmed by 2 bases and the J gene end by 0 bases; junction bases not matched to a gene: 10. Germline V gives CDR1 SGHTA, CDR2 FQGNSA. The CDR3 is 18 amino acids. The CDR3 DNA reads TGTGCCAGCAGCTTATTCGGCGTAGGCGGGAGCTCCTACAATGAGCAGTTCTTC. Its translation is CASSLFGVGGSSYNEQFF.

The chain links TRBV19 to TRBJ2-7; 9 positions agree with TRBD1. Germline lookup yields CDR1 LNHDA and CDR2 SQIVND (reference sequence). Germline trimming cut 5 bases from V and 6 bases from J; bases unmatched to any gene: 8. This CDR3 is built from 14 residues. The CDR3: CASSPPGQGGEQYF. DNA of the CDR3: TGTGCCAGTAGTCCCCCGGGACAGGGTGGCGAGCAGTACTTC.

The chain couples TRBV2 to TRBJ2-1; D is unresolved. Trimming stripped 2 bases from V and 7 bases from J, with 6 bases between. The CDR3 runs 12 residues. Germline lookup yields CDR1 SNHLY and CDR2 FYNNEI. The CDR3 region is CASSERLNEQFF. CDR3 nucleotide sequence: TGTGCCAGCAGTGAACGTTTGAATGAGCAGTTCTTC.

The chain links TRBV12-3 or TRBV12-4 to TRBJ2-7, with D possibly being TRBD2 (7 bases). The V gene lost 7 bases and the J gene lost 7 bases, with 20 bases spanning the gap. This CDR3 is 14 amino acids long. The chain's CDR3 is CASTLRGGAREQYF. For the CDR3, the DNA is TGTGCCAGCACCCTTAGGGGGGGAGCAAGGGAGCAGTACTTC.

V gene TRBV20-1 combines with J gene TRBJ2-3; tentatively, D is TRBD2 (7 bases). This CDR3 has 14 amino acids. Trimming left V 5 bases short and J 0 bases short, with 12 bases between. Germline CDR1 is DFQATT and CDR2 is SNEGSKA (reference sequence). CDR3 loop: CSAVPGGSTDTQYF. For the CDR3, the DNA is TGCAGTGCTGTCCCGGGGGGCAGCACAGATACGCAGTATTTT.

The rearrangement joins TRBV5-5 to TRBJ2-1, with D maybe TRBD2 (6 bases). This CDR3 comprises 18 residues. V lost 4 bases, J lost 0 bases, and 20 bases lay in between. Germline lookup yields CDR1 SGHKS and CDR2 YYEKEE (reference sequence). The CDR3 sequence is CASSRAGSGPHSYNEQFF. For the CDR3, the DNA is TGTGCCAGCAGCCGCGCGGGCAGCGGGCCCCACTCCTACAATGAGCAGTTCTTC.

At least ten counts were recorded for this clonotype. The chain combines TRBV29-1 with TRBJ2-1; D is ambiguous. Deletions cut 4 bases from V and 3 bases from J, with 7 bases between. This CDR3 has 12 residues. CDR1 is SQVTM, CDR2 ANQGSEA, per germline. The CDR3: CSVADGYNEQFF. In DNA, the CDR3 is TGCAGCGTTGCGGACGGCTACAATGAGCAGTTCTTC.

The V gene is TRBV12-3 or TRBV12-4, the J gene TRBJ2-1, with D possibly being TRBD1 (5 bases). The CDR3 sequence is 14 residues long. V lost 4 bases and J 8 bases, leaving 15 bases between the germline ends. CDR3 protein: CASSSKTVFYEQFF. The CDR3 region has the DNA TGTGCCAGCAGTTCCAAGACAGTTTTCTATGAGCAGTTCTTC.

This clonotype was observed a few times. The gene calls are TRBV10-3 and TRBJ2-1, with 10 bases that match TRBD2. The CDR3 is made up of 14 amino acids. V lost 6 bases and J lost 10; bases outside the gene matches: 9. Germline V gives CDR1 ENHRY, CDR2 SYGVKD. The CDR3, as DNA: TGTGCCATCAGACAGCGGGAGGGCCCCAGAGAGCAGTTCTTC. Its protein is CAIRQREGPREQFF.

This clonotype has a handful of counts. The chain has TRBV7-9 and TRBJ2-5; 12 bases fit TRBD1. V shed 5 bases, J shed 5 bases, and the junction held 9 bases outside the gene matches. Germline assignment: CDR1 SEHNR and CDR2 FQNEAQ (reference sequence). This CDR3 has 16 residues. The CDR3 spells CASSLGTGGMVETQYF. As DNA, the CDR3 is TGTGCCAGCAGCCTTGGGACAGGGGGCATGGTGGAGACCCAGTACTTC.

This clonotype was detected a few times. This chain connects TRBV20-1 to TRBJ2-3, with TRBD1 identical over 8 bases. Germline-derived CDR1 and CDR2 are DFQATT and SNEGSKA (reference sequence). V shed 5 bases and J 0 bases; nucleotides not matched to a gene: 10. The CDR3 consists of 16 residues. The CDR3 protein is CSAGTGTGTSTDTQYF. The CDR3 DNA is TGCAGTGCTGGAACCGGGACAGGCACTAGCACAGATACGCAGTATTTT.

This chain's CDR3 is CASSEGPGAGYGYTF. CDR3 sequence (DNA): TGTGCCAGCAGTGAAGGTCCAGGGGCTGGCTATGGCTACACCTTC. J is TRBJ1-2 and V is TRBV6-1, with a weak D call TRBD1 (6 bases). Per germline, CDR1 MNHNS and CDR2 SASEGT. This CDR3 region has 15 residues. V gave up 1 base and J gave up 4 bases, with 13 bases separating them.

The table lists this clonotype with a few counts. This CDR3 reads CASSPQGTGGAYNEQFF. The CDR3 DNA reads as TGCGCCAGCAGCCCCCAAGGAACAGGGGGCGCGTACAATGAGCAGTTCTTC. This chain links TRBV5-1 with TRBJ2-1, with TRBD1 matching 9 bases. This CDR3 is built from 17 residues. The V segment lost 4 bases and the J segment 4 bases; nucleotides outside the gene matches: 12. The V gene's germline CDR1 is SGHRS and CDR2 YFSETQ.

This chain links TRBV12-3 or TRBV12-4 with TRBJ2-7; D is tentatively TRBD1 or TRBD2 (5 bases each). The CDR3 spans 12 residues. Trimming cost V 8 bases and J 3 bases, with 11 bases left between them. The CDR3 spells CASGGTDYEQYF. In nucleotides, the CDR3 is TGTGCCAGCGGGGGAACGGACTACGAGCAGTACTTC.

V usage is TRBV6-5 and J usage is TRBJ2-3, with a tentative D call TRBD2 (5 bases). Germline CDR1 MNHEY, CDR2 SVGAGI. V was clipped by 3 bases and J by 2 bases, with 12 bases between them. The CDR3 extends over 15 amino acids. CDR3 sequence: CASSYRGSPTDTQYF. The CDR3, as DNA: TGTGCCAGCAGTTATCGGGGTAGTCCCACAGATACGCAGTATTTT.

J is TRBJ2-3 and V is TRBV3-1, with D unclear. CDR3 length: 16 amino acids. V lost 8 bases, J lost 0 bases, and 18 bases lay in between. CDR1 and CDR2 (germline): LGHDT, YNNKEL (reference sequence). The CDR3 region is CASSLADVTSTDTQYF. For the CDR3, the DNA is TGTGCCAGCTCACTTGCAGACGTAACTAGCACAGATACGCAGTATTTT.

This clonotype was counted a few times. The DNA of the CDR3 is TGTGCCAGCCTTGACCTTAAAAACATTCAGTACTTC. It is translated as CASLDLKNIQYF. J is TRBJ2-4 and V is TRBV27; no clear D gene. Trimming shortened V by 8 bases and J by 4 bases, and 9 bases separated the two germline ends. This CDR3 spans 12 amino acids. The germline V gene encodes CDR1 MNHEY and CDR2 SMNVEV (reference sequence).

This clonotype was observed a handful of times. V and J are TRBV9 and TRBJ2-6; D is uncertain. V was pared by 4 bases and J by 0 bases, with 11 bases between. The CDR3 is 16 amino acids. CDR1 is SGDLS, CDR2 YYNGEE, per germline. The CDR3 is CASSSGRSSGANVLTF. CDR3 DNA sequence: TGTGCCAGCAGCTCAGGACGGTCCTCTGGGGCCAACGTCCTGACTTTC.

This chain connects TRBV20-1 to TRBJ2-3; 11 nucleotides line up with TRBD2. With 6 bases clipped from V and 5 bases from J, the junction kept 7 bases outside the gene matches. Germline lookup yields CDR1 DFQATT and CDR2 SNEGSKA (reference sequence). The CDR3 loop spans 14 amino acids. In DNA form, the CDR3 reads TGCAGTGCGCCCGGGACTAGCGGACGAGATACGCAGTATTTT. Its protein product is CSAPGTSGRDTQYF.

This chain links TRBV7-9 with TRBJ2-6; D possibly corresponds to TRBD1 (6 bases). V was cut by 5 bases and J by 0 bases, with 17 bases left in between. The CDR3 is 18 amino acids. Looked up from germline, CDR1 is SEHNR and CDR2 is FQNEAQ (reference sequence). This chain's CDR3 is CASSTPRDTFSGANVLTF. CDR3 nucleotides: TGTGCCAGCAGCACTCCCCGGGACACCTTCTCTGGGGCCAACGTCCTGACTTTC.

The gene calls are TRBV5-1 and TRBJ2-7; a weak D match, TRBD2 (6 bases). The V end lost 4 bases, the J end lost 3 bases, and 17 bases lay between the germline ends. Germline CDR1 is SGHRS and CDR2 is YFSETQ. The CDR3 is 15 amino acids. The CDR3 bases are TGCGCCAGCAGCGCGGGACCGTGGGATAACTACGAGCAGTACTTC. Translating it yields CASSAGPWDNYEQYF. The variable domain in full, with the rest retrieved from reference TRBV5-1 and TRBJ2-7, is KAGVTQTPRYLIKTRGQQVTLSCSPISGHRSVSWYQQTPGQGLQFLFEYFSETQRNKGNFPGRFSGRQFSNSRSEMNVSTLELGDSALYLCASSAGPWDNYEQYFGPGTRLTVT.

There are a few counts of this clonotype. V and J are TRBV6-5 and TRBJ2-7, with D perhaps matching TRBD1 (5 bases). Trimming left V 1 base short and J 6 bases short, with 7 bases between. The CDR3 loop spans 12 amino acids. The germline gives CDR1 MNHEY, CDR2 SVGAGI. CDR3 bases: TGTGCCAGCAGTTACTTGCAGGGCGAGCAGTACTTC. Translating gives CASSYLQGEQYF.

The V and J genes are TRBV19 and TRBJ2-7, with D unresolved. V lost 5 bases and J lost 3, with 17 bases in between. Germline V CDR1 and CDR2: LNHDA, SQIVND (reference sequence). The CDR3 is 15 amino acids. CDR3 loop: CASSAPAYKGYEQYF. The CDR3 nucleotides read TGTGCCAGTAGTGCGCCGGCTTATAAAGGCTACGAGCAGTACTTC.

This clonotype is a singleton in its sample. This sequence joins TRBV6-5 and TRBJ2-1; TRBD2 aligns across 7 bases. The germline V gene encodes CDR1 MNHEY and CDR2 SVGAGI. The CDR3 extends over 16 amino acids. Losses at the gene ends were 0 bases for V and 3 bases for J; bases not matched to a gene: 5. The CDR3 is CASSYSRSSGYNEQFF. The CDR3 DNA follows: TGTGCCAGCAGTTACTCGAGGTCTAGCGGCTACAATGAGCAGTTCTTC.